The 5 T cell receptor beta chains in this list originate from one sample, sequenced in a study of T cell responses to AZD1222 COVID-19 vaccine. The repertoire was sequenced with immunoSEQ multiplex PCR; TCRdb's copy has only in-frame clones and lacks some. Here the sample spans some 180,000 clones, over 90% being singletons. The sequencing used peripheral blood, collected 28 days after the second AZD1222 dose. These receptors came from an adult who received the AZD1222 COVID-19 vaccine.

The V and J genes are TRBV15 and TRBJ1-2; tentatively, D is TRBD1 (6 bases). The V and J ends lost 1 base and 3 bases respectively, with 9 bases between them. CDR1 is LNHNV and CDR2 is YYDKDF in the germline V gene (reference sequence). The CDR3 extends over 14 amino acids. The CDR3 protein is CATSRVRTDYGYTF. CDR3 bases: TGTGCCACCAGCAGAGTGAGGACAGACTATGGCTACACCTTC.

The chain has TRBV25-1 and TRBJ1-4; a weak D match, TRBD1 (5 bases). Per the germline V gene, CDR1 is MGHDK and CDR2 is SYGVNS. V was pared by 8 bases and J by 0 bases, with 13 bases between. CDR3 length: 15 residues. The CDR3 sequence is CASGRQTATNEKLFF. CDR3 DNA: TGTGCCAGCGGACGGCAGACAGCAACTAATGAAAAACTGTTTTTT.

Of note for this clone: Additional DNA sequences in this sample encode the identical CDR3. The chain recombines TRBV7-9 with TRBJ1-2, with TRBD1 matching 7 bases. Per germline, CDR1 SEHNR and CDR2 FQNEAQ (reference sequence). CDR3 length: 12 amino acids. V lost 4 bases, J lost 5 bases, and 1 base stayed unmatched. The CDR3 sequence: CASSSTGYGYTF. The CDR3 DNA reads as TGTGCCAGCAGCTCGACAGGGTATGGCTACACCTTC.

This chain uses TRBV2 with TRBJ2-3; the D is unclear. Germline CDR1 and CDR2: SNHLY and FYNNEI. Deletions cut 2 bases from V and 15 bases from J, with 15 bases between. The CDR3 is made up of 12 amino acids. The CDR3 reads CASSETHRWGYF. The DNA for the CDR3 is TGTGCCAGCAGTGAAACCCACCGCTGGGGATATTTT.

The chain couples TRBV5-1 to TRBJ2-5; 8 bases map to TRBD2. CDR1 is SGHRS and CDR2 is YFSETQ in the germline V gene. V lost 3 bases and J lost 5; bases outside the gene matches: 12. This CDR3 is built from 16 residues. The chain's CDR3 is CASSWRGGSEGETQYF. CDR3 coding DNA: TGCGCCAGCAGCTGGCGCGGGGGGTCAGAGGGGGAGACCCAGTACTTC.